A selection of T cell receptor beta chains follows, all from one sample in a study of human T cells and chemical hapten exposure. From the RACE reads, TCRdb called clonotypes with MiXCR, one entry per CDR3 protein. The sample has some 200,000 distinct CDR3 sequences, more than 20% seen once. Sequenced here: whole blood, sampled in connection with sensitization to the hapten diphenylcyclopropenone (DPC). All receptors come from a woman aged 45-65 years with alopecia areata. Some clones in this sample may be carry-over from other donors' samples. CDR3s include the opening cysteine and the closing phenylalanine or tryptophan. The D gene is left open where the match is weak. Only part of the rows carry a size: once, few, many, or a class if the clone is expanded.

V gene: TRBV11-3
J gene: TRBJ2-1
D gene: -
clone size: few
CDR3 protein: CASSLASRYNEQFF
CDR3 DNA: TGTGCCAGCAGCTTAGCGTCTCGCTACAATGAGCAGTTCTTC

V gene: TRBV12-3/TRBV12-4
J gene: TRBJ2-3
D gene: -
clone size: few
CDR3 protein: CASSLGRRDGDTQYF
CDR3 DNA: TGTGCCAGCAGTTTGGGTCGCAGGGATGGAGATACGCAGTATTTT

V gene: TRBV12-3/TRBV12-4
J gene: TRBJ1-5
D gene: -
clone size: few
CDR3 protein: CASRDRLGQPQHF
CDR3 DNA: TGTGCCAGCAGAGACAGGCTAGGCCAGCCCCAGCATTTT

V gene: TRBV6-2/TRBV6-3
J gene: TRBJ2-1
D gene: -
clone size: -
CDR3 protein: CASSYGGVSYNEQFF
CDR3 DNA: TGTGCCAGCAGTTACGGGGGAGTCTCCTACAATGAGCAGTTCTTC

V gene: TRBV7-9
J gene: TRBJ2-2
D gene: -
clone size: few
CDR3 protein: CASSLSLGVSNTGELFF
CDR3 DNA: TGTGCCAGCAGCCTATCGTTAGGGGTTTCGAACACCGGGGAGCTGTTTTTT

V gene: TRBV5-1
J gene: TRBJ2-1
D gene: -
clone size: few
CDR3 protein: CASSFGGGSSYNEQLF
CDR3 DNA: -

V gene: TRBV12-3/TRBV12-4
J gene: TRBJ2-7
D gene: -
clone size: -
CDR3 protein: CASRSGAGAGWEQYF
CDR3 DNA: TGTGCCAGCAGAAGCGGGGCAGGGGCCGGGTGGGAGCAGTACTTC

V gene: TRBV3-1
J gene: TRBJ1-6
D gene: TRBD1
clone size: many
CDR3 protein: CASSFYRDRSSYNSPLHF
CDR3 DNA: TGTGCCAGCAGCTTTTACCGGGACAGAAGCTCCTATAATTCACCCCTCCACTTT

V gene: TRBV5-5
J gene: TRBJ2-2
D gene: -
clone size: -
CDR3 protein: CASSLDVGELFF
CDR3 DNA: TGTGCCAGCAGCTTGGACGTCGGGGAGCTGTTTTTT

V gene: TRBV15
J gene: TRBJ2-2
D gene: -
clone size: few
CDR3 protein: CATSRDVGGELFF
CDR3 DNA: TGTGCCACCAGCAGAGATGTCGGCGGGGAGCTGTTTTTT

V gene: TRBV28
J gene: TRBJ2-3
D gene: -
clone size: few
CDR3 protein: CASGGRRLGQSTDTQYF
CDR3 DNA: TGTGCCAGCGGAGGCCGCCGGTTGGGACAAAGCACAGATACGCAGTATTTT

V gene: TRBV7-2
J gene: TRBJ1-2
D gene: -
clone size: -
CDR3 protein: CASNSLWDGYTF
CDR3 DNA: TGTGCCAGCAATTCTTTGTGGGATGGCTACACCTTC

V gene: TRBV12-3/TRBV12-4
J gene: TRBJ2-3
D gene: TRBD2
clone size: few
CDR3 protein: CASSLLSGSLNTQYF
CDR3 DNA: TGTGCCAGCAGCCTATTGAGCGGGAGTCTAAATACGCAGTATTTT

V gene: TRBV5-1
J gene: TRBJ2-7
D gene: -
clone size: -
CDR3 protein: CASRHDLGPPYEQYF
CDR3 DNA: TGCGCCAGCAGGCATGATCTGGGTCCCCCCTACGAGCAGTACTTC

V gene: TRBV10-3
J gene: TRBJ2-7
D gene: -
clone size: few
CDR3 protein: CAMTTPTYEQYF
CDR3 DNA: TGTGCCATGACAACGCCGACCTACGAGCAGTACTTC

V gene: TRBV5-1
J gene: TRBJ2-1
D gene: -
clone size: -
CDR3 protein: CASSLAASEHNEQFF
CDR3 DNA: TGCGCCAGCAGCTTGGCCGCTAGCGAACACAATGAGCAGTTCTTC

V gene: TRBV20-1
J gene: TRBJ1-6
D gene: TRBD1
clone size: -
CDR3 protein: CSARSGTGEHSPLHF
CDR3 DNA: TGCAGTGCTAGGTCCGGGACAGGGGAACATTCACCCCTCCACTTT

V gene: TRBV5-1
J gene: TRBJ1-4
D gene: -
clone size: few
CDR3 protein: CASSLGLNEKLFF
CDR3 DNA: TGCGCCAGCAGCTTGGGACTGAATGAAAAACTGTTTTTT

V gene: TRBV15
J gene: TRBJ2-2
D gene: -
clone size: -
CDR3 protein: CATSRERAGELFF
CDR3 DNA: TGTGCCACCAGCAGAGAAAGGGCCGGGGAGCTGTTTTTT

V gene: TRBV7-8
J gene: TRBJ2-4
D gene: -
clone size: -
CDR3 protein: CASSPLWLAKNIQYF
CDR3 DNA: TGTGCCAGCAGCCCCTTGTGGCTAGCCAAAAACATTCAGTACTTC

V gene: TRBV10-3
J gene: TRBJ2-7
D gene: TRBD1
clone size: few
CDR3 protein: CAISGTANYEQYF
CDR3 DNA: TGTGCCATTTCCGGGACAGCGAACTACGAGCAGTACTTC

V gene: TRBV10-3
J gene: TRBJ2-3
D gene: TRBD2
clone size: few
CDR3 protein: CAISDGGGSGTTYTDTQYF
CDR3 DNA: TGTGCCATCAGTGACGGAGGCGGTAGCGGGACTACTTACACAGATACGCAGTATTTT

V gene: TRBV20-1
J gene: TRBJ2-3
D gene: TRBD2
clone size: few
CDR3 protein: CSAAGIAGEGQMQYF
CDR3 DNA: TGCAGTGCCGCCGGGATAGCGGGAGAAGGGCAGATGCAGTATTTT

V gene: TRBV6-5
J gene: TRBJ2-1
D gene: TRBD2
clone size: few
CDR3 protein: CASPAGGDEQFF
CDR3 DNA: TGTGCCAGCCCAGCGGGAGGGGATGAGCAGTTCTTC

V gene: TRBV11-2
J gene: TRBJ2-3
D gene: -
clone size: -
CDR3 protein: CASSLVRASTDTQYF
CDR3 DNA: TGTGCCAGCAGCTTGGTCCGGGCTAGCACAGATACGCAGTATTTT

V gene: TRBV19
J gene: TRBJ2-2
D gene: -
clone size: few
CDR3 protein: CASSNLAMGGELFF
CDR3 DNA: TGTGCCAGTAGCAACCTGGCCATGGGCGGGGAGCTGTTTTTT

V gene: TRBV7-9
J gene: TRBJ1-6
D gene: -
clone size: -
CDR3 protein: CASSLAPGPGPSPLHF
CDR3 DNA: TGTGCCAGCAGCCTCGCTCCGGGACCCGGCCCTTCACCCCTCCACTTT

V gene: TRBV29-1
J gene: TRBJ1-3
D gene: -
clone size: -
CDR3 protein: CSVEEGSGNTIYF
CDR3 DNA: TGCAGCGTTGAGGAGGGTTCTGGAAACACCATATATTTT

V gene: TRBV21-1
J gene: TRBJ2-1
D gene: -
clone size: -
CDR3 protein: CASSSSWGLAGANEQFF
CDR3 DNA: TGTGCCAGCAGCTCCTCCTGGGGGCTAGCGGGAGCGAATGAGCAGTTCTTC

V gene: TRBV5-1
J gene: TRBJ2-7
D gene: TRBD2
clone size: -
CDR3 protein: CASSATSGSYEQYF
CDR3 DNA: TGCGCCAGCAGCGCGACTAGCGGGTCCTACGAGCAGTACTTC

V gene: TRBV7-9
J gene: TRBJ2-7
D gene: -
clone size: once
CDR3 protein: CASSPPEEISYEQYF
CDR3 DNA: TGTGCCAGCAGCCCCCCCGAGGAAATCTCCTACGAGCAGTACTTC

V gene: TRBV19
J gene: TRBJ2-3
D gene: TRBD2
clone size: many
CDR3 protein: CASTGGTPGDTQYF
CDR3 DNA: TGTGCCAGTACGGGGGGGACCCCAGGAGATACGCAGTATTTT

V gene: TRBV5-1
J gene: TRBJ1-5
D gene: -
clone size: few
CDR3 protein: CASSLEVGQPQHF
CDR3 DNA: TGCGCCAGCAGCTTGGAAGTTGGTCAGCCCCAGCATTTT

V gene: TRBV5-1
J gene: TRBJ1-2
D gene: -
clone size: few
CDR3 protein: CASSSDTAGKTGNYGYTF
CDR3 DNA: TGCGCCAGCAGCTCCGACACGGCGGGGAAAACTGGTAACTATGGCTACACCTTC

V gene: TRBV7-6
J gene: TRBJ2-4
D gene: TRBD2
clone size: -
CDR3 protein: CASSLIPSGRTNKNIQYF
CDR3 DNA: TGTGCCAGCAGCTTAATACCTAGCGGGAGGACAAACAAAAACATTCAGTACTTC

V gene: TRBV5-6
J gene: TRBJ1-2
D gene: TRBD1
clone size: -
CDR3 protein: CASSSILQGNYGYTF
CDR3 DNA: TGTGCCAGCAGCTCAATTTTACAGGGGAACTATGGCTACACCTTC

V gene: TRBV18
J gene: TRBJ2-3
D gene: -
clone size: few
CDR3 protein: CASSPLARDTQYF
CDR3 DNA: TGTGCCAGCTCACCACTAGCTAGAGATACGCAGTATTTT

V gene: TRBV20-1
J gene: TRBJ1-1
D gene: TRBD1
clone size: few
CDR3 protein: CSARTGGAGFNTEAFF
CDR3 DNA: TGCAGTGCTAGGACAGGGGGCGCGGGGTTTAACACTGAAGCTTTCTTT

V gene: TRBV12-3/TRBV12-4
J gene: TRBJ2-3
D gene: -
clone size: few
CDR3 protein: CASSFEGSTDTQYF
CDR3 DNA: TGTGCCAGCAGTTTCGAGGGATCAACAGATACGCAGTATTTT

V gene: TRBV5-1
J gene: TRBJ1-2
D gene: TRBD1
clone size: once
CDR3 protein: CASQLGTGWNGYTF
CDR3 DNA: TGCGCCAGCCAGCTCGGGACAGGGTGGAATGGCTACACCTTC

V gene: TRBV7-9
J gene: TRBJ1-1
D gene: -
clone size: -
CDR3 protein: CASSDRVRRAFF
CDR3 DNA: TGTGCCAGCAGCGACCGAGTCCGGAGGGCTTTCTTT

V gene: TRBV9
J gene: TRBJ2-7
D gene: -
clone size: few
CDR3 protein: CASSGLSSAASYEQYF
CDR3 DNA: TGTGCCAGCAGCGGCCTTTCTAGCGCCGCCTCCTACGAGCAGTACTTC